This T cell receptor beta chain was captured by sequencing in a study of shared clonotypes between healthy human individuals. The germline gives CDR1 SGHVS, CDR2 FNYEAQ. The CDR3 loop spans 14 amino acids. V lost 1 base to trimming and J lost 5 bases; unmatched junction nucleotides: 3. Repertoires were generated with immunoSEQ multiplex PCR, while TCRdb's copy carries only in-frame clones and drops some. This sample has more than 450,000 clones, with approximately 79% found just once. Sequencing was done on a sample of PBMCs. This sequence was found in a woman aged 40 to 50 in good health. Some clones in this sample may be carry-over from other donors' samples. The chain uses TRBV7-6 and TRBJ2-7; 9 bases match TRBD1. In nucleotides, the CDR3 is TGTGCCAGCAGCTTAGAGACAGGGGGGGACGAGCAGTACTTC. Encoded protein: CASSLETGGDEQYF.